Below, 3 T cell receptor beta chains from the same sample are listed, as sequenced in a study of CD8 T cells in Susac syndrome. A quantity of roughly 0.5 to 1 ug RNA underwent reverse transcription using random hexamers. TCRdb reprocessed the immunoSEQ multiplex PCR reads with MiXCR, giving one entry per CDR3 protein. Of roughly 200,000 distinct CDR3 sequences in the sample, 90% to 95% were seen once. Sequencing input: CD4+ T cells from PBMCs. Source of these receptors: a human donor with Susac syndrome.

The chain carries TRBV6-5 and TRBJ2-7, with D perhaps TRBD2 (7 bases). V dropped 10 bases and J dropped 5 bases, with 18 bases sitting between them. This CDR3 is 13 amino acids long. Germline lookup yields CDR1 MNHEY and CDR2 SVGAGI. The DNA of the CDR3 is TGTGCCACTACAGAGGGGGGGGCCCACGAGCAGTACTTC. It specifies CATTEGGAHEQYF.

The chain employs TRBV18 and TRBJ2-7; TRBD2 aligns across 8 bases. The V segment lost 3 bases and the J segment 2 bases; nucleotides outside the gene matches: 3. From germline, CDR1 is KGHSH and CDR2 LQKENI. This CDR3 has 14 residues. The CDR3 spells CASSPSLAAYEQYF. In DNA, the CDR3 is TGTGCCAGCTCACCGTCACTAGCGGCCTACGAGCAGTACTTC.

The CDR3 loop reads CSARLRGQFYNEQFF. The CDR3 DNA follows: TGCAGTGCTAGGCTCAGGGGGCAATTCTACAATGAGCAGTTCTTC. The chain carries TRBV20-1 and TRBJ2-1; TRBD1 matches 8 bases. This CDR3 is built from 15 residues. Trimming cost V 3 bases and J 3 bases; bases outside gene matches: 7. Germline V gene lookup returns CDR1 DFQATT and CDR2 SNEGSKA (reference sequence).